The subject of this entry is one TCR beta chain. Trimming took off 3 bases at V and 3 bases at J, with 21 bases between the two ends. The CDR3 is 17 amino acids. Germline values: CDR1 MNHEY, CDR2 SVGEGT. The sample belongs to a study of response to subunit inactivated influenza vaccine. TCRdb reprocessed the RT-PCR reads via MiXCR and lists one record per CDR3 protein. The data hold a few hundred thousand distinct CDR3 sequences, with less than 15% observed a single time. The origin of this receptor is a man aged 50 to 60 who received an inactivated influenza vaccine. The specimen was PBMCs from blood, collected 11 to 12 days after vaccination. The chain couples TRBV6-2 or TRBV6-3 to TRBJ2-7; possibly TRBD2 for D (6 bases). The CDR3 bases are TGTGCCAGCAGTTATCGCCCCACCGGGACGGGAGACTACGAGCAGTACTTC. Residues: CASSYRPTGTGDYEQYF.